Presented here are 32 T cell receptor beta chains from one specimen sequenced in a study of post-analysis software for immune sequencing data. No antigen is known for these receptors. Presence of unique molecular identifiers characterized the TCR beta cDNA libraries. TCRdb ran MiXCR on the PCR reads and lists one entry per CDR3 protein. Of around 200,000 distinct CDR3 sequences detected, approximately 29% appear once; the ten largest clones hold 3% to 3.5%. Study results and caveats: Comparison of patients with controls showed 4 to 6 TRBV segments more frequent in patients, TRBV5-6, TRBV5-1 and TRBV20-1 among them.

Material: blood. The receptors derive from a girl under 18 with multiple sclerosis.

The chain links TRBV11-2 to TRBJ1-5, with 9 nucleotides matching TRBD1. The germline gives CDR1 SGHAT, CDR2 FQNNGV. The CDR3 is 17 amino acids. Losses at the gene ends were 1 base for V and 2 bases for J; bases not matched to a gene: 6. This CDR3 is CASSLGQGDLGNQPQHF. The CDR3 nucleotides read TGTGCCAGCAGCTTAGGACAGGGGGACTTGGGCAATCAGCCCCAGCATTTT.

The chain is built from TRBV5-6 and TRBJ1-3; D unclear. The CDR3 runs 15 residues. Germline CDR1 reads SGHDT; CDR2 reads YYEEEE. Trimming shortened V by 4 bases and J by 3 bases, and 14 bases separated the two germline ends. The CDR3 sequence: CASSPEGGYGNTIYF. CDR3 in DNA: TGTGCCAGCAGCCCGGAGGGCGGCTATGGAAACACCATATATTTT.

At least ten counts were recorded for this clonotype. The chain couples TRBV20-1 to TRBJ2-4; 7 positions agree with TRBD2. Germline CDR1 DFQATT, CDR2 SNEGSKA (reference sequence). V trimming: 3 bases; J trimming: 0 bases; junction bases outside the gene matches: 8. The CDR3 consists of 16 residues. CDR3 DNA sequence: TGCAGTGCTAGTTCTGTTGCGGGGGTAGCCAAAAACATTCAGTACTTC. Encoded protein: CSASSVAGVAKNIQYF.

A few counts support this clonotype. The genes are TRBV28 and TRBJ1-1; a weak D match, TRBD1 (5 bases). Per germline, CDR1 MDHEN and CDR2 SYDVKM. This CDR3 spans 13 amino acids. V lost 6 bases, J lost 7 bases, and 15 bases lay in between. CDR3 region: CASRIGARFEAFF. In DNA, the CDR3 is TGTGCCAGCAGGATCGGGGCTAGATTTGAAGCTTTCTTT. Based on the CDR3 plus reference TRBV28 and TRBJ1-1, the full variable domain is DVKVTQSSRYLVKRTGEKVFLECVQDMDHENMFWYRQDPGLGLRLIYFSYDVKMKEKGDIPEGYSVSREKKERFSLILESASTNQTSMYLCASRIGARFEAFFGQGTRLTVV.

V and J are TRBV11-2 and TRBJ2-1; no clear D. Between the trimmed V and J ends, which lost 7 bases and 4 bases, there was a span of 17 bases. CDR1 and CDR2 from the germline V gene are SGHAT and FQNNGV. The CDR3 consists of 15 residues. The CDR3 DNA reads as TGTGCCAGCACCCCAGGCCGGTTTGAATACAATGAGCAGTTCTTC. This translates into CASTPGRFEYNEQFF.

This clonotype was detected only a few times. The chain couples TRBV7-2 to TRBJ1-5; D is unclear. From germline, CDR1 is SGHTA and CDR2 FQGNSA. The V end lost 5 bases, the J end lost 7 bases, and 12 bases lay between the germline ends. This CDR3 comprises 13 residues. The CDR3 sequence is CASSLQSGQPQHF. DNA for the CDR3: TGTGCCAGCAGCCTCCAAAGCGGACAGCCCCAGCATTTT.

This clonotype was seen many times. This CDR3 is CASSYSGQNYEKLFF. CDR3 DNA: TGTGCCAGCAGTTACTCGGGACAAAATTATGAAAAACTGTTTTTT. The chain joins TRBV6-5 to TRBJ1-4; D is possibly TRBD1 (6 bases). CDR3 length: 15 amino acids. Trimming cost V 0 bases and J 6 bases, with 11 bases left between them. Germline V gene data show CDR1 as MNHEY and CDR2 as SVGAGI.

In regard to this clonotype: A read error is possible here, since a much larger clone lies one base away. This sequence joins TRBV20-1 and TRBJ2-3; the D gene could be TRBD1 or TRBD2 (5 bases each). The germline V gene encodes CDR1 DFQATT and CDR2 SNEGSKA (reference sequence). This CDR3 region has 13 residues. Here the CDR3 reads CSAPLGVGDTRYF. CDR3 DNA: TGCAGTGCTCCCCTGGGGGTAGGGGATACGCGGTATTTT.

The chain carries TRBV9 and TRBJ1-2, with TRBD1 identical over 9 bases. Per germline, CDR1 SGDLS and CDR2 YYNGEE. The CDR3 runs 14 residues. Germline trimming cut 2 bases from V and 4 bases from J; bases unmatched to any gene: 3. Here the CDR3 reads CASSVTGGSYGYTF. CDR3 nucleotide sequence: TGTGCCAGCAGCGTGACAGGGGGTTCCTATGGCTACACCTTC. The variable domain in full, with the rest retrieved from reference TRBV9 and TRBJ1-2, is DSGVTQTPKHLITATGQRVTLRCSPRSGDLSVYWYQQSLDQGLQFLIQYYNGEERAKGNILERFSAQQFPDLHSELNLSSLELGDSALYFCASSVTGGSYGYTFGSGTRLTVV.

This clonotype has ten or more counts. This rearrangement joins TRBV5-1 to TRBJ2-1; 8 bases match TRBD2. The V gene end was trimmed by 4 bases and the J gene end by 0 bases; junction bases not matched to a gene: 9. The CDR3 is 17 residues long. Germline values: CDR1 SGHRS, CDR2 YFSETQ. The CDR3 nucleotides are TGCGCCAGCAGCCCACGGGGGGGCGGGAGCTCCTACAATGAGCAGTTCTTC. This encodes CASSPRGGGSSYNEQFF.

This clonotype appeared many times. CDR3 protein: CASRRATNEKLFF. For the CDR3, the DNA is TGTGCCAGCCGGCGGGCAACTAATGAAAAACTGTTTTTT. The chain links TRBV5-6 to TRBJ1-4; D remains unclear. The CDR3 contains 13 residues. Trimming took off 7 bases at V and 0 bases at J, with 7 bases between the two ends. Looked up from germline, CDR1 is SGHDT and CDR2 is YYEEEE. The full variable domain, completed using reference TRBV5-6 and TRBJ1-4, is DAGVTQSPTHLIKTRGQQVTLRCSPKSGHDTVSWYQQALGQGPQFIFQYYEEEERQRGNFPDRFSGHQFPNYSSELNVNALLLGDSALYLCASRRATNEKLFFGSGTQLSVL.

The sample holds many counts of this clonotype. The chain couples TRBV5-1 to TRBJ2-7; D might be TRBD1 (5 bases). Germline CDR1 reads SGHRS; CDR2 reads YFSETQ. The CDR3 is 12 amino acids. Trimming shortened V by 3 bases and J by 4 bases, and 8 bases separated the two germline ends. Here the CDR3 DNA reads TGCGCCAGCAGCTCGGACATTTACGAGCAGTACTTC. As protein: CASSSDIYEQYF.

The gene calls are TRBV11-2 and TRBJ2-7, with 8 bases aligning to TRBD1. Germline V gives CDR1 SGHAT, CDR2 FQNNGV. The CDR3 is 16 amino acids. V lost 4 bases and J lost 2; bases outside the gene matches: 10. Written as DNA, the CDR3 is TGTGCCAGCAGCTCTACACCCGGGACAGGTACCTACGAGCAGTACTTC. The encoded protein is CASSSTPGTGTYEQYF.

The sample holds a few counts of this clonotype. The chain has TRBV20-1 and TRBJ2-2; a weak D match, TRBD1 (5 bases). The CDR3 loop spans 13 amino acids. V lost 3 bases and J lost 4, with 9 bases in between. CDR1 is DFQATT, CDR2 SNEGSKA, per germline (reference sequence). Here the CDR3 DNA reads TGCAGTGCTAGGGACACAGTCACCGGGGAGCTGTTTTTT. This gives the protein CSARDTVTGELFF.

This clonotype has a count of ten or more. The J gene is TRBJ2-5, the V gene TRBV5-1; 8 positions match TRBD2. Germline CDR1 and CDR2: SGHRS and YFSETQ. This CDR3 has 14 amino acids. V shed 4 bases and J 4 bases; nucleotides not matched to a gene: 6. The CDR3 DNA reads TGCGCCAGCAGCGTTGGACTAGCAGCAGAGACCCAGTACTTC. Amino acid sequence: CASSVGLAAETQYF.

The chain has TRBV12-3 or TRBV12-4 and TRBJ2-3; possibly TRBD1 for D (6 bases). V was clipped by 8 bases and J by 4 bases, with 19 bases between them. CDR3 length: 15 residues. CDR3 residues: CASLIAQGRADTQYF. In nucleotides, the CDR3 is TGTGCCAGCTTAATTGCTCAGGGGCGCGCAGATACGCAGTATTTT.

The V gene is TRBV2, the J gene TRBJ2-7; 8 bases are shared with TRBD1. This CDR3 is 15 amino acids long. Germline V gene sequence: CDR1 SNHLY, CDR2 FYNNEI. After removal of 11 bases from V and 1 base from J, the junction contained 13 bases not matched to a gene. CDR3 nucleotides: TGTGCCCCCCAAGGGGGGACAGGCTGGTCCTACGAGCAGTACTTC. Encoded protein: CAPQGGTGWSYEQYF.

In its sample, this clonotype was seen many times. CDR3 loop: CASSLSANRYGYTF. The CDR3 DNA is TGTGCCAGCAGCTTAAGCGCAAATCGCTATGGCTACACCTTC. The genes are TRBV7-6 and TRBJ1-2; D remains ambiguous. The CDR3 has 14 residues. Germline CDR1 SGHVS, CDR2 FNYEAQ. V shed 2 bases and J shed 4 bases, with 11 bases lying between them.

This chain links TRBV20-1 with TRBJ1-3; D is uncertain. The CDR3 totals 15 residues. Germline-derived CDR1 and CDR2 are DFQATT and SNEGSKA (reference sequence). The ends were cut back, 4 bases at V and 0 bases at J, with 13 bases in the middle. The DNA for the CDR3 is TGCAGTGCTACCCATGACGTTATCTCTGGAAACACCATATATTTT. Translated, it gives CSATHDVISGNTIYF.

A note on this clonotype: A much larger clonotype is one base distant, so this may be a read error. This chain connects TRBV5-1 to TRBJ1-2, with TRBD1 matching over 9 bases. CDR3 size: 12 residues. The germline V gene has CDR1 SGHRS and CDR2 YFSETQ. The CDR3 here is CTSSWTGDGYTF. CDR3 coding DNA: TGCACCAGCAGTTGGACAGGGGATGGCTACACCTTC.

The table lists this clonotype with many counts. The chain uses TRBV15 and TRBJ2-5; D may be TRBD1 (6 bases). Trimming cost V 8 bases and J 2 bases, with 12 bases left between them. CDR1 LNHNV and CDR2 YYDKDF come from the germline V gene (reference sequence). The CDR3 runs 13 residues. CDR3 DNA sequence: TGTGCCACCCAGGGGCGGAGACAAGAGACCCAGTACTTC. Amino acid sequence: CATQGRRQETQYF.

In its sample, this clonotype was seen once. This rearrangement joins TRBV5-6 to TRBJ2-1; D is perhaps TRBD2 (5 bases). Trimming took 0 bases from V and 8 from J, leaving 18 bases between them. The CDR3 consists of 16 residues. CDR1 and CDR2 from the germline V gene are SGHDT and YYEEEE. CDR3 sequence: CASSLDFGVKYDEQFF. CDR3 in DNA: TGTGCCAGCAGCTTGGATTTCGGGGTGAAGTACGATGAGCAGTTCTTC.

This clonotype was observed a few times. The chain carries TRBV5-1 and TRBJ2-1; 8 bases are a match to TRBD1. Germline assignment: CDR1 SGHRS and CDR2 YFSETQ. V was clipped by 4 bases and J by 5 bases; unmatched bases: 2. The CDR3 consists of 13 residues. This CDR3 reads CASSLDRDNEQFF. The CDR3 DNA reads TGCGCCAGCAGCCTGGACAGGGACAATGAGCAGTTCTTC.

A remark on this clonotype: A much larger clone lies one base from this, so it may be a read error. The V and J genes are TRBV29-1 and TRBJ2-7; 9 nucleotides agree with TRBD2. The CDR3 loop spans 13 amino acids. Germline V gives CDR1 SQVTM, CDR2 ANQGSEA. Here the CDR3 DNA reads TGCAGCGTGCCGGGACTAGCTGGATACGAGCAGGACTTC. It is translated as CSVPGLAGYEQDF.

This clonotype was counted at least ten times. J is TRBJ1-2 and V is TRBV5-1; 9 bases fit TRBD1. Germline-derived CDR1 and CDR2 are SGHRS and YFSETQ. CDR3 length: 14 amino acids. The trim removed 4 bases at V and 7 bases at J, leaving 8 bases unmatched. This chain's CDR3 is CASSLWDREVGYTF. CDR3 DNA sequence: TGCGCCAGCAGCCTGTGGGACAGGGAAGTTGGCTACACCTTC.

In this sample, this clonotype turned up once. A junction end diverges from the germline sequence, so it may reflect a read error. CDR3 nucleotide sequence: TGTACCAGCAGCGTAGGGCAGGGGGCAAACAATGAGCAGTTCTTC. It translates to CTSSVGQGANNEQFF. The gene calls are TRBV7-3 and TRBJ2-1; 8 bases are a match to TRBD1. Per the germline V gene, CDR1 is SGHTA and CDR2 is FQGTGA. The CDR3 length is 15 residues.

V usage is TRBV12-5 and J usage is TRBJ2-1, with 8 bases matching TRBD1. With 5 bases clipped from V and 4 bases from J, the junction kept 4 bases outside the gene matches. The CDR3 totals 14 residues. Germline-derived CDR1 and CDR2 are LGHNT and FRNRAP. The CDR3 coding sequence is TGTGCTAGTGGTCCCGACAGGGGTTACAATGAGCAGTTCTTC. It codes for CASGPDRGYNEQFF.

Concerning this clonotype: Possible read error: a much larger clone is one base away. The CDR3 sequence is CAIPGLAGGEQYF. The CDR3 region has the DNA TGTGCCATTCCGGGTCTAGCGGGCGGTGAGCAGTACTTC. This sequence joins TRBV2 and TRBJ2-5; the match to TRBD2 covers 8 bases. This CDR3 comprises 13 residues. With V trimmed by 10 bases and J by 11 bases, 15 bases remained unmatched. Germline CDR1 is SNHLY and CDR2 is FYNNEI.

The CDR3 reads CSARQGGFSYEQYF. CDR3 nucleotide sequence: TGCAGTGCTAGACAGGGGGGATTCTCCTACGAGCAGTACTTC. The chain carries TRBV20-1 and TRBJ2-7, with TRBD1 as a possible D gene (7 bases). Trimming left V 2 bases short and J 0 bases short, with 11 bases between. CDR1 is DFQATT and CDR2 is SNEGSKA in the germline V gene (reference sequence). The CDR3 is 14 amino acids.

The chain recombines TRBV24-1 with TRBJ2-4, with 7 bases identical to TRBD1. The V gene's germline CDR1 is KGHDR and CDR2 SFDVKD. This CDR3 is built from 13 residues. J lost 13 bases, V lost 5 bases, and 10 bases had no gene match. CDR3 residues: CATSGITGAKQYF. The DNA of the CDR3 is TGTGCCACCAGTGGCATAACAGGGGCCAAGCAGTACTTC.

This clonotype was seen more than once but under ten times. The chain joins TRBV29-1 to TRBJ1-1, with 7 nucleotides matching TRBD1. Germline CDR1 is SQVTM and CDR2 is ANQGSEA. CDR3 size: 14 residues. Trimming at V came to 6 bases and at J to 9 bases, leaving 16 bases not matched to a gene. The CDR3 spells CSVRPVGGDRKAFF. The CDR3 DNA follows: TGCAGCGTCCGCCCTGTCGGAGGGGACAGAAAAGCTTTCTTT.

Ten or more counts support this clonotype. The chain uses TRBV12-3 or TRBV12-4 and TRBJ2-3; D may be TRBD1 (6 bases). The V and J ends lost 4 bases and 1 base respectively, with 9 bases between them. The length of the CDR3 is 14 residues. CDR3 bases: TGTGCCAGCAGTTCCCGGACAGGCACAGATACGCAGTATTTT. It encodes CASSSRTGTDTQYF.